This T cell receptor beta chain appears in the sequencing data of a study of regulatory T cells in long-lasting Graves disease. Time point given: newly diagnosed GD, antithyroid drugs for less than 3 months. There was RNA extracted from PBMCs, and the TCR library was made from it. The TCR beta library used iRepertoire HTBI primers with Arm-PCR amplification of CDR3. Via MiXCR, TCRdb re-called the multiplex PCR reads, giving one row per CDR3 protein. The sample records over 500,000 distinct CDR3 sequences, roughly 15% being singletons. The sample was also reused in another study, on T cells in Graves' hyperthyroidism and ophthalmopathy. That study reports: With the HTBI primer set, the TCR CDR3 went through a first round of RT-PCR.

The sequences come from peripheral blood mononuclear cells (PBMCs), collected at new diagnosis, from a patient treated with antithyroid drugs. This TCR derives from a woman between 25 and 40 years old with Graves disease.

In DNA form, the CDR3 reads TGTGCCAGCAGCTTATGGCGCGGACTCTCCTACAATGAGCAGTTCTTC. Encoded protein: CASSLWRGLSYNEQFF. This chain joins TRBV7-3 and TRBJ2-7, with D possibly TRBD2 on 5 matching bases. The J call may be mistaken, given a closer DNA end match to TRBJ2-1. The CDR3 sequence is 16 residues long. Germline CDR1 reads SGHTA; CDR2 reads FQGTGA.